This T cell receptor (beta chain) is from a study of T cells in tuberculosis. Study summary: Sequenced TCRs come from CD1B-GMM tetramer-binding T cells. Study-wide results and limits: Active tuberculosis patients had shorter CDR3-alpha; the beta difference was nonsignificant. GMM-specific TCRs were nearer to active tuberculosis alpha repertoires, suggesting expansion.

This table comes from immunoSEQ multiplex PCR, and its TCRdb copy is limited to in-frame clones, with some not included. The sample includes tens of thousands of clones, approximately 90% of them seen just once. A note on this clone: The antigen remains undetermined.

The CDR3 is made up of 11 amino acids. The V end was cut by 8 bases, the J end by 9 bases, with 13 bases between. Germline V gene data show CDR1 as MNHEY and CDR2 as SMNVEV (reference sequence). The chain employs TRBV27 and TRBJ1-2; no firm D call. The sequencing sample was made of PBMCs. The receptor was isolated from a donor aged 10-35 years with latent tuberculosis or without tuberculosis infection. The CDR3: CASGEVGSYTF. The CDR3 DNA sequence: TGTGCCAGCGGCGAGGTCGGGAGCTACACCTTC.